What follows is one TCR beta chain and its context. As yet, its antigen is unknown. This entry comes from a study of T cells in Graves' hyperthyroidism and ophthalmopathy. Study results and caveats: Most clonotypes expanded in thyroid above 0.001 were likewise present in blood. A median about 7 months before onset, the model predicted ophthalmopathy.

Amplification yielded TCR beta CDR3 regions, with RNA transcripts as the source. An initial round of RT-PCR targeting the TCR CDR3 relied on the HTBI primer set. TCRdb reprocessed the multiplex PCR reads via MiXCR and lists one record per CDR3 protein. Of around 340,000 distinct CDR3 sequences listed, roughly 15% are singletons. When ophthalmopathy did not progress within 18 months, Graves' hyperthyroidism was considered stable. Uncontrolled infections, other autoimmune diseases, pregnancy or lactation led to exclusion of patients. CDR1 DFQATT and CDR2 SNEGSKA come from the germline V gene (reference sequence). This CDR3 has 13 residues. Trimming took 6 bases from V and 3 from J, leaving 13 bases between them.

V is TRBV20-1 and J is TRBJ2-3; perhaps TRBD2 as D (6 bases). The TCR originated in a man aged 25-45 years with Graves' hyperthyroidism. Sequencing used blood. CDR3 sequence: CSAPLEGTDTQYF. CDR3 nucleotides: TGCAGTGCGCCCTTGGAGGGGACAGATACGCAGTATTTT.